This T cell receptor beta chain was retrieved from a study of T cell repertoires in cytomegalovirus infection. For the study at large: Matching HLA type and CMV infection were both indicated by public TCR beta signatures. Findings and limits, study-wide: CMV carriers with the relevant HLA were identified by cumulative public TCR beta family frequency. There were HLA-C-restricted CMV-specific TCR beta clonotypes dominating the ex vivo response.

Germline lookup yields CDR1 SGHVS and CDR2 FNYEAQ. V was pared by 1 base and J by 7 bases, with 0 bases of the junction left unmatched. The CDR3 spans 13 residues. Via MiXCR, TCRdb re-called the reads, giving one row per CDR3 protein. The top ten hold about 19% of the sample, which has 150,000 to 200,000 distinct CDR3 sequences, roughly 17% seen once. Concerning this clonotype itself: Its antigen is still unknown.

This chain links TRBV7-6 with TRBJ1-5; TRBD1 matches at 8 bases. What was sequenced was CD8+ T cells from PBMCs. The clonotype comes from a human donor in good health (CMV status not recorded). Some clones in this sample may be carry-over from other donors' samples. This CDR3 reads CASSLGTGQPQHF. CDR3 nucleotides: TGTGCCAGCAGCTTAGGGACAGGGCAGCCCCAGCATTTT.